Here is one TCR beta chain with its context. As yet, its antigen is unknown. A minimum of one pre-ART and two post-ART PBMC samples existed for each donor. This sample is drawn from a study of long-term antiretroviral therapy in people with HIV. Study-level points and caveats: Clones that had undergone expansion before ART dominated the repertoire at all time points.

Assay version v3.0 of immunoSEQ was used, and it was run at survey level. Per sample, sequencing targeted 40,000-50,000 T-cell genomes. Method: immunoSEQ multiplex PCR; TCRdb's copy keeps in-frame clones and lacks some. The sample yields tens of thousands of clones, roughly 94% seen once. The material was unsorted PBMCs, obtained 5.3 years after starting antiretroviral therapy. The clonotype originates from a middle-aged man with HIV.

The CDR3 DNA reads as TGTGCCGGGCCCCCCGGATCCTGCTTTATGGGATATTCACCCCTCCACTTT. This encodes CAGPPGSCFMGYSPLHF. The chain couples TRBV30 to TRBJ1-6; D call uncertain. Germline-derived CDR1 and CDR2 are GTSNPN and SVGIG (reference sequence). The germline V and J ends were trimmed by 8 bases and 8 bases, with 28 bases remaining between them. This CDR3 is 17 amino acids long.